Listed below are T cell receptor beta chains from one sample, sequenced in a study of shared clonotypes between healthy human individuals. Clones were read by immunoSEQ multiplex PCR, and TCRdb kept only the in-frame ones, dropping some. The sample carries about 1 million clones, 70% to 80% recorded once. The sequenced material came from memory CD4+ T cells sorted from blood. The receptor source for this set is a man aged 18 to 35 in good health. The CDR3 runs from the conserved cysteine through the conserved F or W. The order of the fields is clone size, J gene, V gene, D gene, CDR3 DNA, CDR3 protein. A D gene is named only where the DNA matches it firmly. Size is omitted from some rows. Given values are once, few, many or a class for expanded clones.

.,TRBJ2-3,TRBV18,.,TGTGCCAGCTCAGGGGCCTATAGCACAGATACGCAGTATTTT,CASSGAYSTDTQYF
.,TRBJ2-5,TRBV6-1,TRBD2,TGTGCCAGCAGTGAAGCGCAGGGTTGGCGCGGGGGGGCGGTAGAGACCCAGTACTTC,CASSEAQGWRGGAVETQYF
.,TRBJ1-1,TRBV6-6,.,TGTGCCAGCAGTTATAGTCTCGAGAACACTGAAGCTTTCTTT,CASSYSLENTEAFF
few,TRBJ2-5,TRBV9,.,TGTGCCAGCAGCGTAGGCGGGACAGCCATCCAAGAGACCCAGTACTTC,CASSVGGTAIQETQYF
once,TRBJ1-5,TRBV4-1,.,TGCGCCAGCAGCCAAGATGGGGGGGGTGGTCAGCCCCAGCATTTT,CASSQDGGGGQPQHF
.,TRBJ1-2,TRBV9,TRBD1,TGTGCCAGCAGCGTACAGGGGGACTATGGCTACACCTTC,CASSVQGDYGYTF
.,TRBJ2-3,TRBV5-1,.,TGCGCCAGCAGCTTCGGGGGCACAGATACGCAGTATTTT,CASSFGGTDTQYF
.,TRBJ1-2,TRBV28,TRBD1,TGTGCCAGCACCCACAGGGGGCTAGGTGGCTACACCTTC,CASTHRGLGGYTF
.,TRBJ2-7,TRBV6-5,TRBD2,TGTGCCAGCACAGCGGGAGGGTACGAGCAGTACTTC,CASTAGGYEQYF
.,TRBJ2-2,TRBV5-4,TRBD2,TGTGCCAGCGGGGCGGGGGGCGCCGGGGAGCTGTTTTTT,CASGAGGAGELFF
.,TRBJ1-2,TRBV6-6,.,TGTGCCAGCAGTTTCGGGTCTGTCTATGGCTACACCTTC,CASSFGSVYGYTF
.,TRBJ2-7,TRBV7-2,TRBD1,TGTGCCAGCAGCCCACGCGGGACAGGGACCTACGAGCAGTACTTC,CASSPRGTGTYEQYF
once,TRBJ2-6,TRBV2,.,TGTGCCAGCAGCTTTCACCTCTCTGGGGCCAACGTCCTGACTTTC,CASSFHLSGANVLTF
once,TRBJ2-7,TRBV6-1,TRBD2,TGTGCCAGCAGTGAAACTAGCGGGAGAACCCGCTACGAGCAGTACTTC,CASSETSGRTRYEQYF
.,TRBJ2-2,TRBV6-1,TRBD1,TGTGCCAGCAGTGAAGGGACAGGGACGAACACCGGGGAGCTGTTTTTT,CASSEGTGTNTGELFF
few,TRBJ1-4,TRBV11-1,.,TGTGCCAGCAGCTTCCCTGGCGGTGAAAAACTGTTTTTT,CASSFPGGEKLFF
few,TRBJ1-5,TRBV5-6,.,TGTGCCAGCAGCTTGTGGGAAGTGAGGAATCAGCCCCAGCATTTT,CASSLWEVRNQPQHF
.,TRBJ2-5,TRBV12-5,.,TGTGCTAGTGGGTCAGGATTGGAGACCCAGTACTTC,CASGSGLETQYF
.,TRBJ2-1,TRBV9,TRBD1,TGTGCCAGCAGCGCGGCCGGGACAGGCTCCTACAATGAGCAGTTCTTC,CASSAAGTGSYNEQFF
.,TRBJ1-1,TRBV21-1,.,TGTGCCAGCAGCTTGACAGGGGCTTTGAACACTGAAGCTTTCTTT,CASSLTGALNTEAFF
.,TRBJ1-5,TRBV6-5,.,TGTGCCAGCAAAACAAGCAATCAGCCCCAGCATTTT,CASKTSNQPQHF
.,TRBJ2-5,TRBV28,.,TGTGCCAGCAGTATGACTTCGGCCACGAGAAAGGAGACCCAGTACTTC,CASSMTSATRKETQYF
.,TRBJ2-1,TRBV5-4,TRBD2,TGTGCCAGCAGCTTGGGGAGACTAGCAGACAATGAGCAGTTCTTC,CASSLGRLADNEQFF
once,TRBJ2-3,TRBV5-1,TRBD2,TGCGCCAGCAGCCCCACTAGCGGGGGGGCAACAGATACGCAGTATTTT,CASSPTSGGATDTQYF
once,TRBJ2-1,TRBV2,.,TGTGCCAGCAGTGAACAACAGTTAAATGAGCAGTTCTTC,CASSEQQLNEQFF